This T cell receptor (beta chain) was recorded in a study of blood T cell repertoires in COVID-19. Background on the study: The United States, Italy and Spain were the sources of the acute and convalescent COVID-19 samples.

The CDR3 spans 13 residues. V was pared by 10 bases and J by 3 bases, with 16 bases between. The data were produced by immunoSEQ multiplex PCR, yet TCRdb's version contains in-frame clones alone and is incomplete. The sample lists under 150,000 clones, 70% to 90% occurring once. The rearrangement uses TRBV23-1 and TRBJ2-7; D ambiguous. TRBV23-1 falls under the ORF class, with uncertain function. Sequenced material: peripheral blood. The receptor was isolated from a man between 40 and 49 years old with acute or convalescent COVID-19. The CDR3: CANWFRRNYEQYF. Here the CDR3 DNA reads TGCGCCAACTGGTTTCGGAGAAACTACGAGCAGTACTTC.